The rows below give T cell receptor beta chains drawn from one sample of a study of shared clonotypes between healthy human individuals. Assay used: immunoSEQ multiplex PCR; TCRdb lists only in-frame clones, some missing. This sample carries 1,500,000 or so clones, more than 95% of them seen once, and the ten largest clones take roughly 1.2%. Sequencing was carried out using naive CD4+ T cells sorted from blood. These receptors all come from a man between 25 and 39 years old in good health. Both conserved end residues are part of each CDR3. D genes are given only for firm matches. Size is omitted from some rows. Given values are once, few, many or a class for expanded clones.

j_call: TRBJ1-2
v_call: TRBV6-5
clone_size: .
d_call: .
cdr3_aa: CASSYPASGGGGYTF
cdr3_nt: TGTGCCAGCAGTTACCCCGCCTCGGGGGGGGGCGGCTACACCTTC

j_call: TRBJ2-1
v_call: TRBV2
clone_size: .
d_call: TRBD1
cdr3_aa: CASSETRPSLGGYTYNEQFF
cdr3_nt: TGTGCCAGCAGTGAGACCCGACCTTCACTAGGGGGCTACACCTACAATGAGCAGTTCTTC

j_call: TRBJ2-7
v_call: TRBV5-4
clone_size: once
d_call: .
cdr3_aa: CASSAVRSEQYF
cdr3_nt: TGTGCCAGCAGCGCCGTCCGGAGCGAGCAGTACTTC

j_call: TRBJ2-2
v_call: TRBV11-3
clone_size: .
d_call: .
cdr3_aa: CASSSDSGYTGELFF
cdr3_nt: TGTGCCAGCAGCTCTGATAGTGGCTACACCGGGGAGCTGTTTTTT

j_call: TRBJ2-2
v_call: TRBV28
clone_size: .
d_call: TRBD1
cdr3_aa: CASSLGQDAGELFF
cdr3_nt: TGTGCCAGCAGTTTGGGACAGGATGCCGGGGAGCTGTTTTTT

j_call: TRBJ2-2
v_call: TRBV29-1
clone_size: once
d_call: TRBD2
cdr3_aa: CSAGLAGNTGELFF
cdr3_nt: TGCAGCGCCGGACTAGCGGGGAACACCGGGGAGCTGTTTTTT

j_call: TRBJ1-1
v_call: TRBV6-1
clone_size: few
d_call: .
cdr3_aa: CASSPLLEAFF
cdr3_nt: TGTGCCAGCAGTCCTCTCCTTGAAGCTTTCTTT

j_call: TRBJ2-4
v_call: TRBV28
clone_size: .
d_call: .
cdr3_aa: CASSPRMWGQYF
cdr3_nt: TGTGCCAGCAGTCCCCGGATGTGGGGTCAGTACTTC

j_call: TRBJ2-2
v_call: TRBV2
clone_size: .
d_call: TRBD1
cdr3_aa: CASSVKRGGLPGELFF
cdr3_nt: TGTGCCAGCAGCGTGAAGAGAGGGGGCCTACCCGGGGAGCTGTTTTTT

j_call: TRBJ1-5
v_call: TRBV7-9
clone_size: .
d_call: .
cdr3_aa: CASTHRDEQPQHF
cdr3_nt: TGTGCCAGCACCCACAGGGATGAACAGCCCCAGCATTTT